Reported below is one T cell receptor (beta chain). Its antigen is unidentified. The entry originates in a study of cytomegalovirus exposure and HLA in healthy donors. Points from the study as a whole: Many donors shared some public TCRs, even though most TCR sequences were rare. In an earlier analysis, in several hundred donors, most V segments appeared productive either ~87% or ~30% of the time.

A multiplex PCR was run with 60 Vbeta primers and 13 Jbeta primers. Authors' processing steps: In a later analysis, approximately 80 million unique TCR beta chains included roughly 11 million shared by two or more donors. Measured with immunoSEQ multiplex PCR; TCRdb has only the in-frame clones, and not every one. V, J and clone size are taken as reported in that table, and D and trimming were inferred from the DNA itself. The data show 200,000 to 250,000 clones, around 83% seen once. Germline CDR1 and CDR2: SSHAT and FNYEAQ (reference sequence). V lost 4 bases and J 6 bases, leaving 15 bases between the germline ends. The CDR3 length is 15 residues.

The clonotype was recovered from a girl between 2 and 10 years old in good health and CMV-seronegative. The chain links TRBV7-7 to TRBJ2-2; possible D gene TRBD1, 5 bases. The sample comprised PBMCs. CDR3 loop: CASSWGLMGSGELFF. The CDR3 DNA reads TGTGCCAGCAGCTGGGGCTTGATGGGCTCCGGGGAGCTGTTTTTT.